This TCR beta chain came from a study of identical twins listed by TCRdb under 2016. Notes on the research overall: To test whether fetal clonotypes persist, this study deep-sequenced TCR alpha and beta repertoires from monozygotic twins, from unrelated adults of various ages, and from cord blood. Replicate twin experiments were performed at different times using different library preparation protocols to rule out contamination.

Library creation used 5' RACE. For sequencing, an Illumina HiSeq 2000 was employed. Template switching added a universal primer binding site, and the final cDNA carried a unique molecular identifier that allowed TCR cDNA molecules to be counted accurately. Specific primers in the conserved constant-segment region were used to synthesize first-strand cDNA for the TCR alpha and beta chains. Each cDNA library was double barcoded, with a SMART-Mk sample barcode plus Illumina barcodes, to control for contamination. TruSeq adapter sequences along with Illumina sample barcodes were introduced in two successive PCR steps. Sequencing of the TCR alpha and beta cDNA libraries was done on the Illumina HiSeq platform using custom primers. Concerning the study's data processing: Unique molecular identifiers were extracted from raw reads with MiGEC, and CDR3 positions were determined with MiXCR. Recombination models were inferred per individual with the repgenHMM and IGoR tools using an EM algorithm. The analysis of shared clonotypes was done with the tcR package in R, with sharing normalized by the product of cloneset sizes. Out-of-frame nonproductive sequences were analyzed to study raw recombination free of thymic and clonal selection effects. The raw public reads went through TCRdb reprocessing: fastp at Q25, MiXCR clone calling, in-frame beta chains kept. Every CDR3 protein is listed once, alongside the most common genes and DNA of its rows. TCRdb, not the authors, supplied the V and J calls. The sample data list 430,000 or so distinct CDR3 sequences, and 20% to 25% of these were observed just once. Of the sample, about 2.7% falls within the top ten clones.

In regard to this clonotype: Its antigen is still unknown. Base quality data are lacking; no much larger clone is found one base away.

Every donor in the study was a healthy Caucasian. Three pairs of female monozygotic twins, all aged about 18 to 30 years, were included in the twin cohort. Positive isolation kits from Invitrogen were used to isolate CD4+ and CD8+ T cell populations. What the study reported, not specific to this receptor: Fewer insertions were carried by abundant cord blood beta clonotypes, a similar but weaker trend appeared in young adult naive repertoires, and no such trend appeared in memory repertoires. Compared with coincidental sharing between unrelated individuals, an excess of low generation-probability sequences was observed among out-of-frame TCR alpha sequences shared between twins. Conclusions relied on cross-sectional statistical analysis, since the same donors could not be followed over many years. Recombination models systematically underestimated out-of-frame TCR alpha sharing in monozygotic twins but agreed with sharing between unrelated individuals. Zero-insertion analyses could be partly confounded by invariant T cells such as MAIT and iNKT, although diverse VJ usage argued against such confounding for most clonotypes. The excess sharing between twins in beta out-of-frame sequences was weaker because fewer shared sequences reduced the signal-to-noise ratio.

These same records also appear under a second study, on T cells expressing NK-cell markers. According to the second study: Three sorted T-cell subsets (CD3+CD56+NKG2C+, CD3+CD56+NKG2C- and CD3+CD56-NKG2C+) from fewer than 10 donors had their TCR beta-chain repertoires profiled. Of the eight sequenced donors, seven were found to be HCMV-seropositive and one was found to be HCMV-seronegative. In several experiments an anti-gammadeltaTCR antibody was added to restrict sorting to alphabetaTCR-expressing T cells. In several donors, the dominant CD3+CD56+NKG2C+ clonotypes were found to rank among the top 10 CD8+ clonotypes and to make up roughly 1.0-7.0% of CD8+ T cells. Those dominant clonotypes were again the most abundant among CD3+CD56-NKG2C+ cells in a few donors, at about 25-60.1%. It remained unclear whether the expanded NKG2C-expressing T cell clones were specific for HCMV antigens. All eight donors whose samples were sequenced were randomly selected healthy volunteers, three of them men and five women. To determine HCMV serostatus, a commercial ELISA kit was used to detect HCMV-specific IgG in serum. MIGEC was used to demultiplex reads and group the reads by UMI, and MiTCR was used to assemble and quantify clonotypes. To exclude erroneous sequences, any TCR cDNA sequence not supported by at least two reads was discarded. The tcR package was used for downstream repertoire analysis, and clonotypes were matched between fractions using CDR3 nucleotide sequence together with V segment. VDJmatch was used to annotate antigen specificity against VDJdb, with one amino acid substitution in CDR3 permitted.

The material sequenced was CD4+ T cells sorted from blood. The receptor was derived from a woman between 18 and 29 years old in good health.

The CDR3 reads CASGRQRNTGELFF. The nucleotides are TGTGCCAGCGGCCGACAGAGGAACACCGGGGAGCTGTTTTTT. The rearrangement combines TRBV27 with TRBJ2-2; matching of 5 bases hints at TRBD1 as the D gene. Between the V and J ends, shortened by 8 bases and 1 base respectively, the junction contains 11 bases. The CDR3 goes from the cysteine to the phenylalanine over 14 residues. Only the CDR3 portion is preserved as DNA: 42 bases, with reading frame beginning at the first base. CDR1 MNHEY and CDR2 SMNVEV are derived from the germline V gene (reference sequence).